This is a list of T cell receptor beta chains from one sample in a study of cytomegalovirus exposure and HLA in healthy donors. Measured with immunoSEQ multiplex PCR; TCRdb has only the in-frame clones, and not every one. The data contain about 110,000 clones, roughly 80% of them singletons. Sequenced material: PBMCs. The receptors derive from a man younger than 45 in good health and CMV-seropositive. Both conserved end residues are part of each CDR3. Each record gives: J gene, clone size, V gene, D gene, CDR3 DNA, CDR3 protein. A D gene is named only where the DNA matches it firmly. The size field is filled for only some rows; it gives once, few, many or a size class.

TRBJ1-5,-,TRBV5-6,-,TGTGCCAGCAGCTCCGGGACATCCTATCAGCCCCAGCATTTT,CASSSGTSYQPQHF
TRBJ1-1,-,TRBV12-5,-,TGTGCTAGTGGTTTGGTACTGTTGCAGAACACTGAAGCTTTCTTT,CASGLVLLQNTEAFF
TRBJ1-5,-,TRBV19,-,TGTGCCAGTAGTATGGCGCAGGGCATGAACCAGCCCCAGCATTTT,CASSMAQGMNQPQHF
TRBJ2-7,-,TRBV2,TRBD2,TGTGCCAGCAGTCCTTATAGCGGGGAAGAGTCCTACGAGCAGTACTTC,CASSPYSGEESYEQYF
TRBJ2-5,-,TRBV6-1,-,TGTGCCAGCAGTGAAGCGATCCCAGGTGTTTTAGGAACCCAGTACTTC,CASSEAIPGVLGTQYF
TRBJ2-7,-,TRBV7-9,-,TGTGCCAGCAGCCTATGGGGGCAGGGGACCTACGAGCAGTACTTC,CASSLWGQGTYEQYF
TRBJ1-4,-,TRBV27,TRBD1,TGTGCCAGCAGCTCTGACAGGGGTGGTGAAAAACTGTTTTTT,CASSSDRGGEKLFF
TRBJ2-2,-,TRBV7-9,TRBD1,TGTGCCAGCAGGAGACAGGGGGAAATCGGGGAGCTGTTTTTT,CASRRQGEIGELFF
TRBJ1-1,-,TRBV9,-,TGTGCCAGCAGCGTAGCCCCGACAGTGAACACTGAAGCTTTCTTT,CASSVAPTVNTEAFF
TRBJ1-2,-,TRBV10-3,-,TGTGCCAGCCAGGGGAACTATGGCTACACCTTC,CASQGNYGYTF
TRBJ1-3,-,TRBV5-4,-,TGTGCCAGCAGCCCGGGGGGGTTAGCGGGAAACACCATATATTTT,CASSPGGLAGNTIYF
TRBJ2-3,few,TRBV29-1,-,TGCAGCGTTGAAGGGCTGTCAGGGGGGACAGATACGCAGTATTTT,CSVEGLSGGTDTQYF
TRBJ2-1,-,TRBV5-1,TRBD2,TGCGCCAGCACCCAGAGCGGGGGGGTCTACAATGAGCAGTTCTTC,CASTQSGGVYNEQFF
TRBJ2-6,-,TRBV30,TRBD2,TGTGCCTGGAGGCGGGCTAGCGGGTTCTCTGGGGCCAACGTCCTGACTTTC,CAWRRASGFSGANVLTF
TRBJ2-1,-,TRBV18,TRBD2,TGTGCCAGCTCACCCGTCGGGGGGATGCAGTTCTTC,CASSPVGGMQFF
TRBJ2-2,-,TRBV9,TRBD2,TGTGCCAGCAGCGACCAGCGGGGGGAGGCCGGGGAGCTGTTTTTT,CASSDQRGEAGELFF
TRBJ2-1,-,TRBV11-3,-,TGTGCCAGCAGCTTCGGGGGATACACTTCCTACAATGAGCAGTTCTTC,CASSFGGYTSYNEQFF
TRBJ2-5,-,TRBV5-6,TRBD2,TGTGCCAGCAGCCCACTAGCGGGAGGGTGGGACGGAGAGACCCAGTACTTC,CASSPLAGGWDGETQYF
TRBJ1-4,-,TRBV7-9,TRBD1,TGTGCCAGCAGCTCCCAGGGGGTAGAAAAACTGTTTTTT,CASSSQGVEKLFF
TRBJ1-3,once,TRBV19,-,TGTGCCAGTAGGACGGGGTTCTCTGGAAACACCATATATTTT,CASRTGFSGNTIYF
TRBJ1-6,-,TRBV6-5,-,TGTGCCAGCAGCCCTGGCGGGCTCTATAATTCACCCCTCCACTTT,CASSPGGLYNSPLHF
TRBJ2-3,-,TRBV19,TRBD1,TGTGCCAGTAGTAGCCTACAGGGGGCAAGAGATACGCAGTATTTT,CASSSLQGARDTQYF
TRBJ2-4,-,TRBV18,TRBD1,TGTGCCAGCTCGCTCGGACAGGAAAACATTCAGTACTTC,CASSLGQENIQYF
TRBJ2-1,-,TRBV9,-,TGTGCCAGCAGCGTAGCACCCTTCTTTGAGGGCAATGAGCAGTTCTTC,CASSVAPFFEGNEQFF
TRBJ1-1,-,TRBV7-8,TRBD1,TGTGCCAGCAGAATCAACAGGGGGCGGACTGAAGCTTTCTTT,CASRINRGRTEAFF
TRBJ1-4,-,TRBV5-1,-,TGCGCCAGCAGCTCAGGGCCTTTGGGTGAAAAACTGTTTTTT,CASSSGPLGEKLFF
TRBJ2-6,once,TRBV19,TRBD1,TGTGCCAGTAGTATCTTGGGACAGACGAGCTCTGGGGCCAACGTCCTGACTTTC,CASSILGQTSSGANVLTF
TRBJ2-1,few,TRBV6-5,-,TGTGCCAGCAAACAACTGGGAGCCTACAATGAGCAGTTCTTC,CASKQLGAYNEQFF
TRBJ2-4,-,TRBV27,-,TGTGCCAGCAGTGCGCCGGGAACCCGAGACATTCAGTACTTC,CASSAPGTRDIQYF
TRBJ1-5,-,TRBV30,-,TGTGCCTGGAGTTTAGGGGGCAATCAGCCCCAGCATTTT,CAWSLGGNQPQHF
TRBJ1-3,few,TRBV4-1,TRBD1,TGCGCCAGCAGCCGATCCCCCCGGGACAGGGGAGGAAACACCATATATTTT,CASSRSPRDRGGNTIYF
TRBJ2-1,-,TRBV11-2,TRBD2,TGTGCCAGCAGCCCCTCGGGGGGGGCTATCTACAATGAGCAGTTCTTC,CASSPSGGAIYNEQFF
TRBJ1-6,once,TRBV7-9,-,TGTGCCAGCAGCCCCAGATGGGACTCCTTGAATTCACCCCTCCACTTT,CASSPRWDSLNSPLHF
TRBJ1-2,-,TRBV5-1,TRBD1,TGCGCCAGCAGCTTGGACGGCGACAGGGGCGTCTATGGCTACACCTTC,CASSLDGDRGVYGYTF
TRBJ2-3,-,TRBV2,TRBD2,TGTGCCAGCAGCTCGACTAGCGGCCACACAGATACGCAGTATTTT,CASSSTSGHTDTQYF
TRBJ2-3,-,TRBV5-1,-,TGCGCCAGCAGCGGAGGGCCAGATACGCAGTATTTT,CASSGGPDTQYF
TRBJ2-1,-,TRBV12-5,TRBD2,TGTGCTAGTGGTTTAGGACCGAGGAGCGGGAACAATGAGCAGTTCTTC,CASGLGPRSGNNEQFF
TRBJ1-3,once,TRBV5-1,-,TGCGCCAGCAGCTTGGGTAGTAACCCCTCTGGAAACACCATATATTTT,CASSLGSNPSGNTIYF
TRBJ2-1,few,TRBV4-1,-,TGCGCCAGCAGCCAGCGACAGGACTACAATGAGCAGTTCTTC,CASSQRQDYNEQFF
TRBJ1-2,-,TRBV19,-,TGTGCCAGTAGTATGGCAGGAGGGTTCGGCGGCTACACCTTC,CASSMAGGFGGYTF
TRBJ2-6,-,TRBV4-1,-,TGCGCCAGCAGCCAAGACGGGGCAGGGGCCGGGGCCAACGTCCTGACTTTC,CASSQDGAGAGANVLTF
TRBJ1-6,-,TRBV5-1,-,TGCGCCAGCAGCTTGGAGGCGGGCCTTAATTCACCCCTCCACTTT,CASSLEAGLNSPLHF
TRBJ2-1,-,TRBV5-1,TRBD1,TGCGCCAGCAGCCCGGACAGGGGGCCCGAGTTCTTC,CASSPDRGPEFF
TRBJ1-6,-,TRBV21-1,-,TGTGCCAGCAGCAAAGGGTTAGTCAAGAAAAGTAATTCACCCCTCCACTTT,CASSKGLVKKSNSPLHF
TRBJ2-7,-,TRBV6-6,TRBD1,TGTGCCAGCAGTCCAAACAGGGGGCCGGGCGAGCAGTACTTC,CASSPNRGPGEQYF
TRBJ2-5,-,TRBV5-1,-,TGCGCCAGCAGCTTTCTACAGGGTGGGGAGGAGACCCAGTACTTC,CASSFLQGGEETQYF
TRBJ1-3,-,TRBV30,-,TGTGCCTGGAGCACAGGGAGCTCTGGAAACACCATATATTTT,CAWSTGSSGNTIYF
TRBJ2-2,-,TRBV29-1,-,TGCAGCGTTGATACGGGCGGGGAGCTGTTTTTT,CSVDTGGELFF
TRBJ2-7,-,TRBV2,TRBD2,TGTGCCAGCACCGCGGGGGGGCTCTCCTACGAGCAGTACTTC,CASTAGGLSYEQYF
TRBJ1-1,-,TRBV5-4,-,TGTGCCAGCAGCTTGGACAGCTTCACTGAAGCTTTCTTT,CASSLDSFTEAFF
TRBJ1-1,-,TRBV7-9,-,TGTGCCAGCAGCCTTCCCCCACCGTCCGGCACTGAAGCTTTCTTT,CASSLPPPSGTEAFF
TRBJ1-4,-,TRBV21-1,-,TGTGCCAGCAGCCCGCCGGGACAGGCAAATAATGAAAAACTGTTTTTT,CASSPPGQANNEKLFF